One sample yielded the 15 T cell receptor beta chains listed below, sequenced in a study of CD8 T cells in Susac syndrome (dated by TCRdb to about 2019). Library preparation used the immunoSEQ multiplex PCR assay. RNA was extracted with the RNeasy kit and about 0.45 to 1 ug was reverse transcribed using random hexamers. The public reads were reanalyzed by TCRdb: fastp trimming at Q25, MiXCR alignment, in-frame beta chains only. Rows matching on CDR3 protein sequence are summarized as one entry with the most common DNA and genes. Counted in this sample were roughly 140,000 distinct CDR3 sequences; less than 97% of them appeared once. About 0.15% of the sample belongs to the ten largest clones. The specimen was CD8+ T cells from PBMCs. All receptors derive from a human donor with multiple sclerosis.

The chain employs TRBV7-3 and TRBJ2-1, with 14 nucleotides matching TRBD2. V trimming: 5 bases; J trimming: 5 bases; junction bases outside the gene matches: 5. This CDR3 contains 16 residues. Germline V gene data show CDR1 as SGHTA and CDR2 as FQGTGA. The CDR3 spells CASSPRLAGGDNEQFF. The CDR3 region has the DNA TGTGCCAGCAGCCCCAGACTAGCGGGGGGGGACAATGAGCAGTTCTTC.

This clonotype was recorded once. V is TRBV7-9 and J is TRBJ2-1, with 8 bases fitting TRBD2. Trimming cost V 4 bases and J 9 bases; bases outside gene matches: 17. Germline values: CDR1 SEHNR, CDR2 FQNEAQ (reference sequence). The CDR3 is 17 amino acids. The CDR3 DNA reads as TGTGCCAGCAGCTCCCCATCCGGACAAGCGGGGGAGAGTGAGCAGTTCTTC. This sequence encodes CASSSPSGQAGESEQFF.

This CDR3 reads CASSPRLAGGLDNEQFF. The CDR3, as DNA: TGTGCCAGCAGCCCTCGACTAGCGGGGGGGCTTGACAATGAGCAGTTCTTC. The rearrangement links TRBV11-2 to TRBJ2-1, with 14 bases matching TRBD2. CDR1 and CDR2 from the germline V gene are SGHAT and FQNNGV. The length of the CDR3 is 17 residues. J was trimmed by 5 bases and V by 5 bases; bases with no gene match: 8. Filled out from reference TRBV11-2 and TRBJ2-1, the complete variable domain reads EAGVAQSPRYKIIEKRQSVAFWCNPISGHATLYWYQQILGQGPKLLIQFQNNGVVDDSQLPKDRFSAERLKGVDSTLKIQPAKLEDSAVYLCASSPRLAGGLDNEQFFGPGTRLTVL.

Only a few counts were recorded for this clonotype. This sequence joins TRBV29-1 and TRBJ2-3; D call uncertain. The ends were cut back, 1 base at V and 5 bases at J, with 7 bases in the middle. The germline CDR1 and CDR2 sequences are SQVTM and ANQGSEA. The CDR3 runs to 12 residues. The CDR3 nucleotides are TGCAGCGTTGAAGTTGTGGGAGATACGCAGTATTTT. Protein: CSVEVVGDTQYF.

The genes are TRBV13 and TRBJ2-2; possible D gene TRBD2, 5 bases. CDR1 and CDR2 from the germline V gene are PRHDT and FYEKMQ (reference sequence). The length of the CDR3 is 13 residues. Trimming shortened V by 5 bases and J by 5 bases, and 9 bases separated the two germline ends. The CDR3 nucleotides are TGTGCCAGCAGCCTCGGGAAAACCGGGGAGCTGTTTTTT. It translates to CASSLGKTGELFF.

This clonotype is a singleton in its sample. This chain links TRBV5-6 with TRBJ1-5, with D uncertain. The CDR3 extends over 14 amino acids. Germline V lookup: CDR1 SGHDT, CDR2 YYEEEE. The V and J ends lost 0 bases and 7 bases respectively, with 11 bases between them. The CDR3 region is CASSLGQPRQPQHF. In nucleotides, the CDR3 is TGTGCCAGCAGCTTGGGACAACCCAGGCAGCCCCAGCATTTT.

This chain joins TRBV20-1 and TRBJ2-1; D tentatively fits TRBD1 or TRBD2 (6 bases each). With 6 bases removed from V and 1 base from J, the gap between germline ends came to 10 bases. The CDR3 length is 13 residues. Germline assignment: CDR1 DFQATT and CDR2 SNEGSKA (reference sequence). The CDR3 sequence is CSARGRSYNEQFF. The CDR3 DNA follows: TGCAGTGCACGGGGGCGATCCTACAATGAGCAGTTCTTC.

The genes are TRBV3-1 and TRBJ1-1; D unresolved. The CDR3 totals 14 residues. The V end lost 5 bases, the J end lost 1 base, and 11 bases lay between the germline ends. Germline V gene data show CDR1 as LGHDT and CDR2 as YNNKEL (reference sequence). Here the CDR3 reads CASSSDVSNTEAFF. CDR3 nucleotide sequence: TGTGCCAGCAGCTCAGACGTCTCGAACACTGAAGCTTTCTTT.

The chain couples TRBV3-1 to TRBJ2-7; D not certain. Germline-derived CDR1 and CDR2 are LGHDT and YNNKEL (reference sequence). CDR3 length: 12 amino acids. V dropped 0 bases and J dropped 2 bases, with 2 bases sitting between them. The CDR3 DNA reads as TGTGCCAGCAGCCAAGATACCTACGAGCAGTACTTC. The encoded protein is CASSQDTYEQYF.

The gene calls are TRBV12-3 or TRBV12-4 and TRBJ2-7; D is possibly TRBD1 (5 bases). CDR3 length: 12 amino acids. Trimming pared 5 bases from V and 3 bases from J, leaving 8 bases between. CDR3 bases: TGTGCCAGCAGTGCAGGACACTACGAGCAGTACTTC. Protein: CASSAGHYEQYF.

V usage is TRBV7-2 and J usage is TRBJ2-1; D unclear. The germline gives CDR1 SGHTA, CDR2 FQGNSA. The CDR3 consists of 14 residues. Trimming shortened V by 2 bases and J by 8 bases, and 13 bases separated the two germline ends. The CDR3 is CASSLTTKADEQFF. For the CDR3, the DNA is TGTGCCAGCAGCTTAACCACCAAAGCCGATGAGCAGTTCTTC. The variable domain in full, completed from reference TRBV7-2 and TRBJ2-1, reads GAGVSQSPSNKVTEKGKDVELRCDPISGHTALYWYRQSLGQGLEFLIYFQGNSAPDKSGLPSDRFSAERTGGSVSTLTIQRTQQEDSAVYLCASSLTTKADEQFFGPGTRLTVL.

The J gene is TRBJ2-3, the V gene TRBV20-1, with 8 bases that match TRBD2. The CDR3 runs to 12 residues. Germline V lookup: CDR1 DFQATT, CDR2 SNEGSKA (reference sequence). J was trimmed by 9 bases and V by 6 bases; bases with no gene match: 8. CDR3 coding DNA: TGCAGTGCCTCTCCCGGGGGGGGCACGCAGTATTTT. Translating gives CSASPGGGTQYF.

V gene TRBV7-3 combines with J gene TRBJ2-2; 9 nucleotides line up with TRBD1. The CDR3 spans 15 residues. V lost 8 bases and J lost 4; bases outside the gene matches: 8. Per germline, CDR1 SGHTA and CDR2 FQGTGA. DNA of the CDR3: TGTGCCAGCGGGGACGGGACAGGGCTCACCGGGGAGCTGTTTTTT. This encodes CASGDGTGLTGELFF. Supplemented by reference TRBV7-3 and TRBJ2-2, the full variable domain reads GAGVSQTPSNKVTEKGKYVELRCDPISGHTALYWYRQSLGQGPEFLIYFQGTGAADDSGLPNDRFFAVRPEGSVSTLKIQRTERGDSAVYLCASGDGTGLTGELFFGEGSRLTVL.

This clonotype has only a few counts. This chain connects TRBV14 to TRBJ1-5, with D uncertain. The CDR3 contains 13 residues. Germline values: CDR1 SGHDN, CDR2 FVKESK. V was shortened by 1 base and J by 4 bases, with 5 bases between the two germline ends. The CDR3 DNA sequence: TGTGCCAGCAGCCAAGCGGGGAATCAGCCCCAGCATTTT. This encodes CASSQAGNQPQHF. Using reference TRBV14 and TRBJ1-5 for the parts outside the CDR3, the full variable domain is EAGVTQFPSHSVIEKGQTVTLRCDPISGHDNLYWYRRVMGKEIKFLLHFVKESKQDESGMPNNRFLAERTGGTYSTLKVQPAELEDSGVYFCASSQAGNQPQHFGDGTRLSIL.

This sequence joins TRBV29-1 and TRBJ1-1; D unresolved. Germline CDR1 SQVTM, CDR2 ANQGSEA. Deletions cut 7 bases from V and 2 bases from J, with 11 bases between. This CDR3 contains 12 residues. CDR3 DNA sequence: TGCAGCGGTCTGGCCCGAAACACTGAAGCTTTCTTT. Translating gives CSGLARNTEAFF.